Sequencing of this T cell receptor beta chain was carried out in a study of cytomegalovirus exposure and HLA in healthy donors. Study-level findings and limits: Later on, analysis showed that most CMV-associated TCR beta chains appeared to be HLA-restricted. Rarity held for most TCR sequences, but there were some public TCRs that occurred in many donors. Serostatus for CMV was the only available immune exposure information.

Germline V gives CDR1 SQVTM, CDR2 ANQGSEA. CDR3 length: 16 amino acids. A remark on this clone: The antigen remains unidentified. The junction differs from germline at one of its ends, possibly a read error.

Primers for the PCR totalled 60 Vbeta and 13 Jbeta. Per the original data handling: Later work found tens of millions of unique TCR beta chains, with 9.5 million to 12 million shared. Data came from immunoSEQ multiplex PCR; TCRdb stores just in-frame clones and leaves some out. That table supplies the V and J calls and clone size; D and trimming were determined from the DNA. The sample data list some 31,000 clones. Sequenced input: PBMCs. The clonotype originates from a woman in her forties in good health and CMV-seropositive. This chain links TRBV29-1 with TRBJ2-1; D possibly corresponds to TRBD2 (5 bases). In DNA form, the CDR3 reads TGCAGCTCCGCAGGTATAAGGGCTAGCTCCCACAATGAGCAGTTCTTC. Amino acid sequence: CSSAGIRASSHNEQFF.